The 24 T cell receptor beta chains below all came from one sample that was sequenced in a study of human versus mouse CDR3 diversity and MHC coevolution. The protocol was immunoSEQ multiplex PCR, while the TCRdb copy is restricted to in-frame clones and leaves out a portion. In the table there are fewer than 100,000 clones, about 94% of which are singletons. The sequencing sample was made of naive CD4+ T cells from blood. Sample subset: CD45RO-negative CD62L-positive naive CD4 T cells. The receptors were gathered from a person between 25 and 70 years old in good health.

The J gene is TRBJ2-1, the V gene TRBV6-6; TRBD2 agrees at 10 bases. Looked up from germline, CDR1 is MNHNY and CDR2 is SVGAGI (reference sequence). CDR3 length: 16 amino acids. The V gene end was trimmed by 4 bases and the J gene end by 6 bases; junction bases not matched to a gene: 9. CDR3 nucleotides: TGTGCCAGCAGTTCCTCCGAGCGGGGGGGCTTCAATGAGCAGTTCTTC. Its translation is CASSSSERGGFNEQFF.

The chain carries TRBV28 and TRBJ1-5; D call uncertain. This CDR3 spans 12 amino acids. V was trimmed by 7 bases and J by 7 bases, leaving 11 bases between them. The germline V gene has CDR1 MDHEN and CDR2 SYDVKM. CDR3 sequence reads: CASKVAGQPQHF. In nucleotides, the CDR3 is TGTGCCAGCAAAGTCGCGGGACAGCCCCAGCATTTT. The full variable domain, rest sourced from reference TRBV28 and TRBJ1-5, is DVKVTQSSRYLVKRTGEKVFLECVQDMDHENMFWYRQDPGLGLRLIYFSYDVKMKEKGDIPEGYSVSREKKERFSLILESASTNQTSMYLCASKVAGQPQHFGDGTRLSIL.

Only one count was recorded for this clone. CDR3 sequence: CASSLRLLQVNTEAFF. CDR3 in DNA: TGTGCCAGCAGCCTACGGCTATTACAGGTGAACACTGAAGCTTTCTTT. The chain links TRBV5-6 to TRBJ1-1, with D tentatively TRBD1 (5 bases). The length of the CDR3 is 16 residues. Trimming took 4 bases from V and 0 from J, leaving 16 bases between them. The V gene's germline CDR1 is SGHDT and CDR2 YYEEEE.

The CDR3 reads CASSGTGGYNEQFF. The DNA for the CDR3 is TGTGCCAGCTCAGGTACAGGGGGCTACAATGAGCAGTTCTTC. The rearrangement links TRBV18 to TRBJ2-1; 8 nucleotides align to TRBD1. The V gene end was trimmed by 5 bases and the J gene end by 3 bases; junction bases not matched to a gene: 3. The CDR3 sequence is 14 residues long. Looked up from germline, CDR1 is KGHSH and CDR2 is LQKENI. Together with reference TRBV18 and TRBJ2-1, the CDR3 gives the full variable domain: NAGVMQNPRHLVRRRGQEARLRCSPMKGHSHVYWYRQLPEEGLKFMVYLQKENIIDESGMPKERFSAEFPKEGPSILRIQQVVRGDSAAYFCASSGTGGYNEQFFGPGTRLTVL.

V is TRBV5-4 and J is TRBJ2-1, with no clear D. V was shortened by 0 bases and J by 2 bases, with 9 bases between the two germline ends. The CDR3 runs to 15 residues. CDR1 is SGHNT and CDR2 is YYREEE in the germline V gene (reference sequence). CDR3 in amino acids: CASSLGPLAYNEQFF. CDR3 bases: TGTGCCAGCAGCTTGGGACCGCTAGCCTACAATGAGCAGTTCTTC.

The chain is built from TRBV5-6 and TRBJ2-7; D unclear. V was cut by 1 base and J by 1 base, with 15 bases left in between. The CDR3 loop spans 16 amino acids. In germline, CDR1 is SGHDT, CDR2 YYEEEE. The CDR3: CASSLYRRPKSYEQYF. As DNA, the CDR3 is TGTGCCAGCAGCTTGTATCGCAGGCCGAAGTCCTACGAGCAGTACTTC.

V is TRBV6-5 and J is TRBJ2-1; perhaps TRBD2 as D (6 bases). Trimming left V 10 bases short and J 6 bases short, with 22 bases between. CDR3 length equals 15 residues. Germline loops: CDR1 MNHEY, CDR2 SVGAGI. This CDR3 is CATRATGGVGNEQFF. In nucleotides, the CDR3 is TGTGCCACACGTGCGACCGGAGGGGTCGGCAATGAGCAGTTCTTC.

The CDR3 region is CASRRQGEGYEQYF. CDR3 nucleotides: TGTGCCAGCAGGAGACAGGGTGAGGGCTACGAGCAGTACTTC. V is TRBV6-6 and J is TRBJ2-7; 7 positions agree with TRBD1. Germline V gene data show CDR1 as MNHNY and CDR2 as SVGAGI (reference sequence). V was clipped by 6 bases and J by 3 bases; unmatched bases: 8. This CDR3 has 14 residues.

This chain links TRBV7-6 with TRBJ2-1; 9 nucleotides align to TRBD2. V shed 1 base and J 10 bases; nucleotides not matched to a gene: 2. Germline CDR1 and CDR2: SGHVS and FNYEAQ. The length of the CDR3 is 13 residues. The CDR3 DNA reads TGTGCCAGCAGCTTAGTGCTAGCGGGAGAGCAGTTCTTC. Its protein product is CASSLVLAGEQFF.

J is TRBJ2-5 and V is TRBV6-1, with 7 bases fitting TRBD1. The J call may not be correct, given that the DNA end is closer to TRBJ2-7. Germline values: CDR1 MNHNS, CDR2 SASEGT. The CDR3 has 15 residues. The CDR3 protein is CASSAPGQSSYEQYF. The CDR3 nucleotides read TGTGCCAGCAGTGCCCCGGGACAGAGCTCCTACGAGCAGTACTTC.

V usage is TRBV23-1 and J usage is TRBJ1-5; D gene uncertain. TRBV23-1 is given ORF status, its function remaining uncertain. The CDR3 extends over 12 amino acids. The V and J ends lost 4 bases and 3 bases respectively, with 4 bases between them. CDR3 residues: CASSPNNQPQHF. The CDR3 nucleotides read TGCGCCAGCAGTCCAAACAATCAGCCCCAGCATTTT.

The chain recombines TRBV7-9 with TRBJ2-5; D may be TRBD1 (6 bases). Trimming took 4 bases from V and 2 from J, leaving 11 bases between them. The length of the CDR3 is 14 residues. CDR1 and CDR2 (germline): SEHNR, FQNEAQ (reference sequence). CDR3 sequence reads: CASSSPGVQETQYF. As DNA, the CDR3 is TGTGCCAGCAGCTCCCCAGGGGTACAAGAGACCCAGTACTTC.

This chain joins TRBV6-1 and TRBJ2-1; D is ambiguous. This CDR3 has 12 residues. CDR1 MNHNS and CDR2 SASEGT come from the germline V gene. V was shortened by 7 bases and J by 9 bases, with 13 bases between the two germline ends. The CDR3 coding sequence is TGTGCCAGCAATATAGCCGGTAGTGAGCAGTTCTTC. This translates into CASNIAGSEQFF.

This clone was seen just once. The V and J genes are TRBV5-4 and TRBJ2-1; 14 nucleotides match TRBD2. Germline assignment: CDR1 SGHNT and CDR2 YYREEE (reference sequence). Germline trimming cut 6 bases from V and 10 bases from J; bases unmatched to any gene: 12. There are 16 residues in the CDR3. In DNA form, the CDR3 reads TGTGCCAGCAATCTACCGGGACTAGCGGGAGCAGGCGAGCAGTTCTTC. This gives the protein CASNLPGLAGAGEQFF. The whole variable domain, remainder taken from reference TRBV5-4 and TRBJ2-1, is ETGVTQSPTHLIKTRGQQVTLRCSSQSGHNTVSWYQQALGQGPQFIFQYYREEENGRGNFPPRFSGLQFPNYSSELNVNALELDDSALYLCASNLPGLAGAGEQFFGPGTRLTVL.

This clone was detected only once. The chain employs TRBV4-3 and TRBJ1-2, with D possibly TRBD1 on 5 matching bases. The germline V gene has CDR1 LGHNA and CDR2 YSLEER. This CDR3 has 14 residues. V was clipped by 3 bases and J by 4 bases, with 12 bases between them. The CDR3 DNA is TGCGCCAGCAGCCAGGTAGCAGGGTCCTATGGCTACACCTTC. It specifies CASSQVAGSYGYTF.

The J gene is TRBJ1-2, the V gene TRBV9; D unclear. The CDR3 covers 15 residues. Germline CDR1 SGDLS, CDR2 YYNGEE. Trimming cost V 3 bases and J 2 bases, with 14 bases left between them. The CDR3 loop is CASSADTRKNYGYTF. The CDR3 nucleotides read TGTGCCAGCAGCGCAGACACCCGGAAAAACTATGGCTACACCTTC.

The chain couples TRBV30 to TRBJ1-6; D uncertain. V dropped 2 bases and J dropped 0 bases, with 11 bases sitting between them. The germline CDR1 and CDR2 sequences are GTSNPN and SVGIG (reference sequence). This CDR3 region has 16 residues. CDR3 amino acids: CAWSLWLSSYNSPLHF. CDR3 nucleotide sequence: TGTGCCTGGAGTCTGTGGTTGAGCTCCTATAATTCACCCCTCCACTTT.

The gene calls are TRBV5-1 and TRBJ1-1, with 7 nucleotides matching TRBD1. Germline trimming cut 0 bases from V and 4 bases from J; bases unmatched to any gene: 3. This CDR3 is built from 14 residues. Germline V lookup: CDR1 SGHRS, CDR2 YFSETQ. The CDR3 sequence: CASSLEGARTEAFF. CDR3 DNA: TGCGCCAGCAGCTTGGAGGGGGCGCGCACTGAAGCTTTCTTT.

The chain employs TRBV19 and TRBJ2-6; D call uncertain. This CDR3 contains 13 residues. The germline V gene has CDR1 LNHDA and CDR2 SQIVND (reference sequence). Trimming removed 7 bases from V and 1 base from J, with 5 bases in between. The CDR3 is CASTTSGANVLTF. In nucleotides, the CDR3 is TGTGCCAGTACCACTTCTGGGGCCAACGTCCTGACTTTC.

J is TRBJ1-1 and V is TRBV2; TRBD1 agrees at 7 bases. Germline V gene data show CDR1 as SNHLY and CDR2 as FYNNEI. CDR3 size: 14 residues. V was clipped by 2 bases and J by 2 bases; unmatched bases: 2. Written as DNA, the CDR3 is TGTGCCAGCAGTGAACAGGGGGGAAACACTGAAGCTTTCTTT. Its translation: CASSEQGGNTEAFF.

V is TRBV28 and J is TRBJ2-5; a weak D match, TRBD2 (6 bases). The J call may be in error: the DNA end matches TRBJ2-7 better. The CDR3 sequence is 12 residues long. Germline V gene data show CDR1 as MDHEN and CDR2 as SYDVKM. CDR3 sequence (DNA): TGTGCCAGCAGCGAGACTAGGGGCGAGCAGTACTTC. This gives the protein CASSETRGEQYF.

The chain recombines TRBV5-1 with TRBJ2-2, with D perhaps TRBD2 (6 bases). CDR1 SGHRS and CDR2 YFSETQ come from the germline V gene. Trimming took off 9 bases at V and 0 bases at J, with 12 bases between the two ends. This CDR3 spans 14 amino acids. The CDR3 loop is CATGAGPNTGELFF. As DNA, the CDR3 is TGCGCCACTGGGGCGGGGCCGAACACCGGGGAGCTGTTTTTT.

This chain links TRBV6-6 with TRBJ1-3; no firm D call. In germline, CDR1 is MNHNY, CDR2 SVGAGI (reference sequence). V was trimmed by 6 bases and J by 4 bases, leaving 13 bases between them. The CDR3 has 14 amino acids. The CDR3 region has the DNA TGTGCCAGCAGACACGGCCCGAGGGGAAACACCATATATTTT. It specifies CASRHGPRGNTIYF.

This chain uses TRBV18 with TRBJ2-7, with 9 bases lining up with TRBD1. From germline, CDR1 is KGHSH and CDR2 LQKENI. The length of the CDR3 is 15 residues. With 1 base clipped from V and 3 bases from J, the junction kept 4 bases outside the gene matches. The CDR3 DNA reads TGTGCCAGCTCACCACTGGGACAGGGCCTCTACGAGCAGTACTTC. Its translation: CASSPLGQGLYEQYF.